The 21 T cell receptor beta chains in this list originate from one sample, sequenced in a study of cytomegalovirus exposure and HLA in healthy donors. Both 60 Vbeta primers and 13 Jbeta primers went into the PCR. TCRdb's table, derived via immunoSEQ multiplex PCR, lists solely in-frame clones and lacks some. The repertoire holds 140,000 to 150,000 clones, with more than 7.5% as singletons. Sequencing input: PBMCs. Every receptor here comes from a man aged 45-60 years in good health and CMV-seronegative.

This clone occurred a few times. CDR3 DNA: TGCGCCAGCAGACTTACTTTTCAGGGATATAGCAATCAGCCCCAGCATTTT. Translating it yields CASRLTFQGYSNQPQHF. J is TRBJ1-5 and V is TRBV4-1; maybe TRBD1 (5 bases). Trimming took 6 bases from V and 0 from J, leaving 18 bases between them. CDR3 length equals 17 residues. Germline CDR1 is MGHRA and CDR2 is YSYEKL.

The chain employs TRBV28 and TRBJ2-7; 8 nucleotides match TRBD1. The CDR3 length is 13 residues. CDR1 and CDR2 from the germline V gene are MDHEN and SYDVKM. Trimming at V came to 6 bases and at J to 7 bases, leaving 8 bases not matched to a gene. CDR3 in DNA: TGTGCCAGCAGCTTGGACAGGGTGAAAGAGCAGTACTTC. Its translation is CASSLDRVKEQYF.

The chain employs TRBV28 and TRBJ2-4; TRBD2 is a possible D gene (5 bases). Germline CDR1 is MDHEN and CDR2 is SYDVKM. The length of the CDR3 is 16 residues. V dropped 3 bases and J dropped 0 bases, with 12 bases sitting between them. The DNA of the CDR3 is TGTGCCAGCAGTTTTGGCGGGTCAATAGCCAAAAACATTCAGTACTTC. The encoded protein is CASSFGGSIAKNIQYF.

This chain joins TRBV9 and TRBJ2-5; 8 bases line up with TRBD1. Germline assignment: CDR1 SGDLS and CDR2 YYNGEE. The CDR3 loop spans 16 amino acids. Losses at the gene ends were 4 bases for V and 6 bases for J; bases not matched to a gene: 14. The CDR3 is CASSTRPGQDLKTQYF. CDR3 nucleotides: TGTGCCAGCAGCACCCGACCGGGACAGGATTTAAAGACCCAGTACTTC.

This chain joins TRBV28 and TRBJ2-7; D remains ambiguous. The CDR3 totals 13 residues. Trimming pared 3 bases from V and 0 bases from J, leaving 6 bases between. The V gene's germline CDR1 is MDHEN and CDR2 SYDVKM. CDR3 nucleotide sequence: TGTGCCAGCAGTTTGTTGAGCTCCTACGAGCAGTACTTC. Its protein product is CASSLLSSYEQYF.

The chain recombines TRBV5-1 with TRBJ2-1; 12 bases are a match to TRBD1. The V gene end was trimmed by 4 bases and the J gene end by 4 bases; junction bases not matched to a gene: 3. CDR1 and CDR2 (germline): SGHRS, YFSETQ. This CDR3 has 15 amino acids. CDR3 protein: CASSRGQGAYNEQFF. CDR3 nucleotides: TGCGCCAGCAGCAGGGGACAGGGGGCTTACAATGAGCAGTTCTTC.

This clone came up a few times. The chain has TRBV29-1 and TRBJ1-1; D is uncertain. The V and J ends lost 6 bases and 5 bases respectively, with 7 bases between them. CDR1 is SQVTM and CDR2 is ANQGSEA in the germline V gene. The CDR3 runs to 10 residues. The CDR3 protein is CSVSRTEAFF. The CDR3 DNA follows: TGCAGCGTCTCGCGGACTGAAGCTTTCTTT.

The CDR3 is CASSYTGGWGYEQYF. The CDR3 DNA sequence: TGTGCCAGCAGCTATACGGGAGGGTGGGGGTACGAGCAGTACTTC. The rearrangement uses TRBV6-5 and TRBJ2-7, with 8 bases matching TRBD2. This CDR3 region has 15 residues. J lost 4 bases, V lost 6 bases, and 11 bases had no gene match. The germline gives CDR1 MNHEY, CDR2 SVGAGI.

This chain uses TRBV14 with TRBJ1-1, with 8 bases that match TRBD1. The ends lost 4 bases at V and 1 base at J; junction bases unmatched: 8. The CDR3 length is 16 residues. Germline V CDR1 and CDR2: SGHDN, FVKESK. The CDR3 DNA follows: TGTGCCAGCAGCCGACCGGACAGGGAACAGAACACTGAAGCTTTCTTT. Its protein product is CASSRPDREQNTEAFF. Using reference TRBV14 and TRBJ1-1 for the parts outside the CDR3, the full variable domain is EAGVTQFPSHSVIEKGQTVTLRCDPISGHDNLYWYRRVMGKEIKFLLHFVKESKQDESGMPNNRFLAERTGGTYSTLKVQPAELEDSGVYFCASSRPDREQNTEAFFGQGTRLTVV.

The chain carries TRBV5-1 and TRBJ2-7, with 10 positions matching TRBD2. V dropped 0 bases and J dropped 3; count of bases not matched to a gene: 6. The germline V gene has CDR1 SGHRS and CDR2 YFSETQ. CDR3 length equals 16 residues. The CDR3 reads CASSLESGRAYYEQYF. In DNA, the CDR3 is TGCGCCAGCAGCTTGGAGAGCGGGAGGGCGTACTACGAGCAGTACTTC.

This chain links TRBV5-5 with TRBJ2-7; D is perhaps TRBD1 (6 bases). CDR3 length equals 15 residues. V was pared by 0 bases and J by 3 bases, with 13 bases between. The germline gives CDR1 SGHKS, CDR2 YYEKEE (reference sequence). CDR3 loop: CASSLAPGQHYEQYF. The DNA for the CDR3 is TGTGCCAGCAGCTTGGCCCCGGGACAACACTACGAGCAGTACTTC.

This clone was counted a few times. The rearrangement uses TRBV2 and TRBJ1-4; 8 bases are shared with TRBD1. The junction had 9 bases not matched to a gene; V was cut back by 5 bases and J by 7 bases. CDR1 and CDR2 from the germline V gene are SNHLY and FYNNEI. This CDR3 region has 15 residues. This CDR3 reads CASSFGQGKVEKLFF. The CDR3 bases are TGTGCCAGCAGTTTCGGACAGGGCAAGGTTGAAAAACTGTTTTTT. The variable domain in full, completed from reference TRBV2 and TRBJ1-4, reads EPEVTQTPSHQVTQMGQEVILRCVPISNHLYFYWYRQILGQKVEFLVSFYNNEISEKSEIFDDQFSVERPDGSNFTLKIRSTKLEDSAMYFCASSFGQGKVEKLFFGSGTQLSVL.

V and J are TRBV5-4 and TRBJ2-7, with D possibly TRBD2 on 6 matching bases. The germline V gene encodes CDR1 SGHNT and CDR2 YYREEE (reference sequence). The CDR3 covers 16 residues. Trimming shortened V by 0 bases and J by 1 base, and 14 bases separated the two germline ends. In DNA, the CDR3 is TGTGCCAGCAGCTTGGGAGGCGGGACGGAGTCCTACGAGCAGTACTTC. This encodes CASSLGGGTESYEQYF.

CDR3 in DNA: TGCGCCAGCAGTTCCGGGACAGGGTACAATGAGCAGTTCTTC. Translated: CASSSGTGYNEQFF. The rearrangement joins TRBV5-1 to TRBJ2-1, with TRBD1 matching over 9 bases. The CDR3 runs to 14 residues. The germline V gene has CDR1 SGHRS and CDR2 YFSETQ. Unmatched junction bases numbered 4, after V lost 5 bases and J lost 4 bases.

This clone was observed a handful of times. The chain recombines TRBV19 with TRBJ1-1; 7 positions match TRBD1. This CDR3 contains 16 residues. Germline V gives CDR1 LNHDA, CDR2 SQIVND (reference sequence). J gave up 5 bases and V 5 bases, and 14 bases lay outside the gene matches. The DNA for the CDR3 is TGTGCCAGTAGTCCCGGACAGGTAAGGGGAGAAACTGAAGCTTTCTTT. Protein sequence: CASSPGQVRGETEAFF.

The chain carries TRBV6-6 and TRBJ1-4, with 7 positions matching TRBD1. Germline lookup yields CDR1 MNHNY and CDR2 SVGAGI (reference sequence). The CDR3 is 14 residues long. With V trimmed by 5 bases and J by 4 bases, 4 bases remained unmatched. The CDR3: CASSNRGDNEKLFF. CDR3 DNA: TGTGCCAGCAGTAACAGGGGCGATAATGAAAAACTGTTTTTT.

This chain links TRBV9 with TRBJ1-2; 9 bases align to TRBD1. Germline-derived CDR1 and CDR2 are SGDLS and YYNGEE. This CDR3 contains 12 residues. V lost 5 bases to trimming and J lost 8 bases; unmatched junction nucleotides: 4. CDR3 loop: CASSQTGGGYTF. In DNA form, the CDR3 reads TGTGCCAGCAGTCAGACAGGGGGAGGCTACACCTTC.

The chain combines TRBV27 with TRBJ2-1, with TRBD2 matching over 16 bases. J was trimmed by 4 bases and V by 6 bases; bases with no gene match: 3. Germline CDR1 and CDR2: MNHEY and SMNVEV (reference sequence). The CDR3 has 16 residues. The CDR3 here is CASRGLAGGQYNEQFF. The CDR3 DNA follows: TGTGCCAGCAGGGGACTAGCGGGGGGGCAGTACAATGAGCAGTTCTTC.

The genes are TRBV7-9 and TRBJ1-4; 9 bases align to TRBD1. V shed 5 bases and J 7 bases; nucleotides not matched to a gene: 11. Germline assignment: CDR1 SEHNR and CDR2 FQNEAQ (reference sequence). This CDR3 contains 16 residues. CDR3 protein: CASSLGNRGLSEKLFF. CDR3 bases: TGTGCCAGCAGCCTAGGAAACAGGGGGCTCAGTGAAAAACTGTTTTTT.

This clone appeared a few times. The chain employs TRBV9 and TRBJ2-7, with 8 bases lining up with TRBD2. The trim removed 5 bases at V and 3 bases at J, leaving 7 bases unmatched. The CDR3 is 14 residues long. CDR1 SGDLS and CDR2 YYNGEE come from the germline V gene. CDR3 nucleotides: TGTGCCAGCAGTACCTTTAGCGGGGTCTACGAGCAGTACTTC. It is translated as CASSTFSGVYEQYF. Variable domain in full (rest from reference TRBV9 and TRBJ2-7): DSGVTQTPKHLITATGQRVTLRCSPRSGDLSVYWYQQSLDQGLQFLIQYYNGEERAKGNILERFSAQQFPDLHSELNLSSLELGDSALYFCASSTFSGVYEQYFGPGTRLTVT.

The J gene is TRBJ2-5, the V gene TRBV30; D is perhaps TRBD1 (7 bases). This CDR3 spans 15 amino acids. Germline V gene sequence: CDR1 GTSNPN, CDR2 SVGIG (reference sequence). Trimming cost V 4 bases and J 4 bases, with 19 bases left between them. CDR3 nucleotide sequence: TGTGCCTGGAAGACAGGGAGGTGGGAAGGAGAGACCCAGTACTTC. Its translation: CAWKTGRWEGETQYF.